The 22 T cell receptor beta chains listed next were all sequenced from one sample in a study of blood T cell repertoires in COVID-19. Assay used: immunoSEQ multiplex PCR; TCRdb lists only in-frame clones, some missing. The sample holds over 150,000 clones, approximately 81% seen once. The specimen was peripheral blood. These receptors originate from a woman aged 60 to 75 with COVID-19, enrolled during active disease.

The chain employs TRBV24-1 and TRBJ1-3, with D perhaps TRBD1 (6 bases). Germline V gene sequence: CDR1 KGHDR, CDR2 SFDVKD. The CDR3 consists of 16 residues. Trimming stripped 4 bases from V and 0 bases from J, with 12 bases between. The CDR3 spells CATSDPGANSGNTIYF. The DNA of the CDR3 is TGTGCCACCAGTGACCCAGGGGCAAACTCTGGAAACACCATATATTTT.

The chain has TRBV5-1 and TRBJ1-1; TRBD1 matches at 7 bases. V shed 1 base, J shed 2 bases, and the junction held 5 bases outside the gene matches. Germline lookup yields CDR1 SGHRS and CDR2 YFSETQ. The CDR3 is 15 amino acids. CDR3 protein: CASSLTGQPNTEAFF. The DNA of the CDR3 is TGCGCCAGCAGCTTGACGGGACAGCCTAACACTGAAGCTTTCTTT.

This chain connects TRBV18 to TRBJ1-6, with 7 bases identical to TRBD1. Trimming at V came to 3 bases and at J to 5 bases, leaving 1 base not matched to a gene. This CDR3 is 14 amino acids long. CDR1 and CDR2 (germline): KGHSH, LQKENI. The CDR3 loop is CASSPDRNNSPLHF. DNA of the CDR3: TGTGCCAGCTCACCGGACAGGAATAATTCACCCCTCCACTTT.

V is TRBV6-4 and J is TRBJ2-3, with 7 bases aligning to TRBD2. CDR1 is MRHNA and CDR2 is SNTAGT in the germline V gene. V dropped 5 bases and J dropped 6; count of bases not matched to a gene: 8. The CDR3 length is 14 residues. CDR3 in amino acids: CASSFSGPPDTQYF. As DNA, the CDR3 is TGTGCCAGCAGTTTTAGCGGGCCCCCGGATACGCAGTATTTT.

CDR3 in amino acids: CASGLGTGISPLHF. The CDR3 DNA is TGTGCTAGTGGTTTGGGGACAGGGATCTCACCCCTCCACTTT. The chain links TRBV12-5 to TRBJ1-6; 8 bases map to TRBD1. The V gene end was trimmed by 1 base and the J gene end by 10 bases; junction bases not matched to a gene: 3. Germline V CDR1 and CDR2: LGHNT, FRNRAP. The CDR3 covers 14 residues. The full variable domain, rest sourced from reference TRBV12-5 and TRBJ1-6, is DARVTQTPRHKVTEMGQEVTMRCQPILGHNTVFWYRQTMMQGLELLAYFRNRAPLDDSGMPKDRFSAEMPDATLATLKIQPSEPRDSAVYFCASGLGTGISPLHFGNGTRLTVT.

The chain carries TRBV2 and TRBJ2-7; 13 bases align to TRBD2. The CDR3 has 15 residues. CDR1 and CDR2 (germline): SNHLY, FYNNEI. V lost 4 bases and J lost 2; bases outside the gene matches: 2. In DNA form, the CDR3 reads TGTGCCAGCAGTGGGACTAGCGGGAGAACCTACGAGCAGTACTTC. The encoded protein is CASSGTSGRTYEQYF.

The chain recombines TRBV7-6 with TRBJ2-5; 8 positions agree with TRBD2. The CDR3 is 15 amino acids. V shed 1 base and J 2 bases; nucleotides not matched to a gene: 3. Germline CDR1 SGHVS, CDR2 FNYEAQ. Written as DNA, the CDR3 is TGTGCCAGCAGCTTAGAGGGGACTAGACAAGAGACCCAGTACTTC. Encoded protein: CASSLEGTRQETQYF.

V gene TRBV10-3 combines with J gene TRBJ1-1, with no clear D. Per the germline V gene, CDR1 is ENHRY and CDR2 is SYGVKD. Between the trimmed V and J ends, which lost 3 bases and 10 bases, there was a span of 21 bases. This CDR3 has 15 residues. CDR3 coding DNA: TGTGCCATCAGTGATCCCGGGCTCTCCCCCGCGGGAGCTTTCTTT. It yields the protein CAISDPGLSPAGAFF.

The chain couples TRBV6-4 to TRBJ2-1, with 10 bases fitting TRBD2. There are 16 residues in the CDR3. The trim removed 7 bases at V and 0 bases at J, leaving 6 bases unmatched. The germline gives CDR1 MRHNA, CDR2 SNTAGT. CDR3: CASTLGLAASYNEQFF. DNA of the CDR3: TGTGCCAGCACCTTAGGACTAGCGGCCTCCTACAATGAGCAGTTCTTC.

The chain links TRBV29-1 to TRBJ2-1; TRBD2 aligns across 12 bases. Trimming cost V 6 bases and J 12 bases; bases outside gene matches: 9. The germline V gene has CDR1 SQVTM and CDR2 ANQGSEA. This CDR3 has 13 amino acids. The CDR3 spells CSVLTSGSLRQFF. Here the CDR3 DNA reads TGCAGCGTCTTGACTAGCGGGAGCCTTAGGCAGTTCTTC.

The CDR3 sequence is CAESQGSNEKLFF. The CDR3 nucleotides read TGTGCCGAGAGCCAGGGGTCTAATGAAAAACTGTTTTTT. The V call is TRBV2, the J call TRBJ1-4; weak D call: TRBD1 (6 bases). The CDR3 has 13 amino acids. Germline CDR1 reads SNHLY; CDR2 reads FYNNEI. V was cut by 11 bases and J by 3 bases, with 13 bases left in between.

The V call is TRBV18, the J call TRBJ2-6, with D unclear. Germline V gene data show CDR1 as KGHSH and CDR2 as LQKENI. The CDR3 covers 15 residues. Between the trimmed V and J ends, which lost 3 bases and 1 base, there was a span of 7 bases. The CDR3 DNA is TGTGCCAGCTCACCGAGCAGGTCTGGGGCCAACGTCCTGACTTTC. Protein sequence: CASSPSRSGANVLTF.

The J gene is TRBJ1-4, the V gene TRBV4-2; perhaps TRBD1 as D (5 bases). Trimming took 2 bases from V and 6 from J, leaving 13 bases between them. The CDR3 runs 15 residues. The germline V gene has CDR1 LGHNA and CDR2 YNFKEQ. The CDR3 loop reads CASSQYRRVDEKLFF. The CDR3 region has the DNA TGTGCCAGCAGCCAATATCGCAGGGTAGATGAAAAACTGTTTTTT.

This clone appeared a few times. The V and J genes are TRBV7-3 and TRBJ1-6; D remains unclear. Per the germline V gene, CDR1 is SGHTA and CDR2 is FQGTGA. This CDR3 has 14 amino acids. V was shortened by 5 bases and J by 7 bases, with 12 bases between the two germline ends. The CDR3, as DNA: TGTGCCAGCAGCCCAGACGCGCGGAATTCACCCCTCCACTTT. As protein: CASSPDARNSPLHF.

DNA of the CDR3: TGTGCCAGTAGTTCCGCGGGAGGATCGCGAGAGACCCAGTACTTC. Protein product: CASSSAGGSRETQYF. This chain uses TRBV19 with TRBJ2-5, with 8 positions matching TRBD2. Germline assignment: CDR1 LNHDA and CDR2 SQIVND (reference sequence). The CDR3 is 15 residues long. Trimming at V came to 5 bases and at J to 4 bases, leaving 9 bases not matched to a gene.

The CDR3 loop reads CASSLGRTGPYEQYV. DNA of the CDR3: TGTGCCAGCAGCTTAGGCCGGACAGGACCATACGAGCAGTACGTC. The genes are TRBV7-2 and TRBJ2-7; 7 bases are shared with TRBD1. The length of the CDR3 is 15 residues. CDR1 is SGHTA and CDR2 is FQGNSA in the germline V gene. Trimming at V came to 1 base and at J to 4 bases, leaving 7 bases not matched to a gene.

V is TRBV19 and J is TRBJ1-2; D uncertain. CDR1 is LNHDA and CDR2 is SQIVND in the germline V gene (reference sequence). V gave up 10 bases and J gave up 4 bases, with 19 bases separating them. The CDR3 has 14 amino acids. CDR3 region: CAIRKDFSSYGYTF. The DNA for the CDR3 is TGTGCCATTAGAAAGGACTTTTCCTCCTATGGCTACACCTTC.

This chain joins TRBV30 and TRBJ1-5; D may be TRBD1 (6 bases). With 5 bases removed from V and 5 bases from J, the gap between germline ends came to 10 bases. Per the germline V gene, CDR1 is GTSNPN and CDR2 is SVGIG (reference sequence). CDR3 length equals 12 residues. In DNA form, the CDR3 reads TGTGCCTGGGAACAGGGAGATCAGCCCCAGCATTTT. This gives the protein CAWEQGDQPQHF.

The chain links TRBV9 to TRBJ1-2; 9 bases are shared with TRBD1. J was trimmed by 8 bases and V by 2 bases; bases with no gene match: 7. The CDR3 length is 14 residues. Germline V gene lookup returns CDR1 SGDLS and CDR2 YYNGEE. This chain's CDR3 is CASSVRTGESGYTF. Written as DNA, the CDR3 is TGTGCCAGCAGCGTGAGGACAGGGGAATCAGGCTACACCTTC.

This clone was seen a single time. The chain carries TRBV6-5 and TRBJ1-3; no definite D call. V was cut by 6 bases and J by 4 bases, with 16 bases left in between. The V gene's germline CDR1 is MNHEY and CDR2 SVGAGI. The CDR3 is 15 amino acids. This CDR3 is CASSLDRLRGNTIYF. DNA for the CDR3: TGTGCCAGCAGCCTCGACCGACTGCGGGGAAACACCATATATTTT.

The chain links TRBV6-6 to TRBJ1-2; D is unresolved. The CDR3 has 13 residues. The germline V gene encodes CDR1 MNHNY and CDR2 SVGAGI (reference sequence). V lost 7 bases and J lost 12, with 21 bases in between. Written as DNA, the CDR3 is TGTGCCAGCACCCCGGCAGGCGTCTGGGTGAACACCTTC. This encodes CASTPAGVWVNTF.

This chain joins TRBV7-9 and TRBJ2-1; 8 bases are a match to TRBD1. The CDR3 runs to 15 residues. The junction had 4 bases not matched to a gene; V was cut back by 0 bases and J by 6 bases. Looked up from germline, CDR1 is SEHNR and CDR2 is FQNEAQ (reference sequence). For the CDR3, the DNA is TGTGCCAGCAGCTTAGCATTAGGACAGGGCAATGAGCAGTTCTTC. This gives the protein CASSLALGQGNEQFF.